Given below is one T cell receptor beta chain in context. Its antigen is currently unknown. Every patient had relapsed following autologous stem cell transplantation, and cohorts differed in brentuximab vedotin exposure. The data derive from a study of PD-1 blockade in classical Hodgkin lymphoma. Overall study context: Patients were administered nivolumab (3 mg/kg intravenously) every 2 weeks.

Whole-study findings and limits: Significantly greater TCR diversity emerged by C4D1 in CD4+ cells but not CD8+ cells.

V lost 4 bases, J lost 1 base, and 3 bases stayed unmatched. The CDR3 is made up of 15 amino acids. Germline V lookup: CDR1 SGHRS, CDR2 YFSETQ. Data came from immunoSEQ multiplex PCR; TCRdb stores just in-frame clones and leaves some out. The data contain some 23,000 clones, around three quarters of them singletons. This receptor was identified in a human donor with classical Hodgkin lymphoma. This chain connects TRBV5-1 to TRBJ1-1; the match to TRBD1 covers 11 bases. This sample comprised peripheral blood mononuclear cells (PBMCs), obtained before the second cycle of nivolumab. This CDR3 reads CASSGTGGGNTEAFF. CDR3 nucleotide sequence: TGCGCCAGCAGCGGGACAGGGGGGGGGAACACTGAAGCTTTCTTT.